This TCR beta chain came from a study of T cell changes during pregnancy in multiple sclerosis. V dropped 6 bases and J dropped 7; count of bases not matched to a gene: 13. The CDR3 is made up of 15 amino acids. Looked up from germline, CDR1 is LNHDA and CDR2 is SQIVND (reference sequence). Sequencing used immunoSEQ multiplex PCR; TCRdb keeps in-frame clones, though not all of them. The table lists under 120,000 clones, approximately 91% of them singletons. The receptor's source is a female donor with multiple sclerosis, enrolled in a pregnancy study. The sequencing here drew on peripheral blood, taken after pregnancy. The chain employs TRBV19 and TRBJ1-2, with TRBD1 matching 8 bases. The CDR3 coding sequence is TGTGCCAGTAGCCTACTCCCCGGGACAGGAGGTGGCTACACCTTC. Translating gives CASSLLPGTGGGYTF.